This TCR beta chain originates from a study of neurological immune-mediated disorders. Indicated time point: technical triplicate 2. This clonotype has more than one count but fewer than ten. One entry per CDR3 protein results from TCRdb running MiXCR on the 5' RACE reads. The sample holds about 59,000 distinct CDR3 sequences, less than 25% seen once. The receptor comes from a man aged 55 to 69 with HTLV-1-associated myelopathy (HAM/TSP). The specimen was PBMCs.

In DNA, the CDR3 is TGTGCCAGCAGCAAATGGGAGACAGGGAACACCGGGGAGCTGTTTTTT. Protein sequence: CASSKWETGNTGELFF. J is TRBJ2-2 and V is TRBV21-1; TRBD1 is the table's D call and was not checked against the DNA. TRBV21-1 is shown as a pseudogene. There are 16 residues in the CDR3.